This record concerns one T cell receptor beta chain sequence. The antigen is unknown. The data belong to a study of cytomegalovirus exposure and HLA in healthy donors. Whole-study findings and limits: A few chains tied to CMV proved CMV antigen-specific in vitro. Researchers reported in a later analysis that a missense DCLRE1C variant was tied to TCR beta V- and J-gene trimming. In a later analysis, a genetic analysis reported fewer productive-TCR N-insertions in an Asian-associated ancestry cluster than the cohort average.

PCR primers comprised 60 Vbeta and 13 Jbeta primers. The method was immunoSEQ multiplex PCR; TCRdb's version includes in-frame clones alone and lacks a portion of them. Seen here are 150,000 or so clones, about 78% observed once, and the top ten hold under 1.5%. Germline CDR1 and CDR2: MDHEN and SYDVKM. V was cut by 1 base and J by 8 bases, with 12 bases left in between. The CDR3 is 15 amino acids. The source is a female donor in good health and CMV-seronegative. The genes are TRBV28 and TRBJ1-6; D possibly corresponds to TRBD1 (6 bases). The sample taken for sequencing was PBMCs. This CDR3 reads CASSLSPYRDSPLHF. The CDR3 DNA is TGTGCCAGCAGTTTATCCCCCTACAGGGATTCACCCCTCCACTTT.